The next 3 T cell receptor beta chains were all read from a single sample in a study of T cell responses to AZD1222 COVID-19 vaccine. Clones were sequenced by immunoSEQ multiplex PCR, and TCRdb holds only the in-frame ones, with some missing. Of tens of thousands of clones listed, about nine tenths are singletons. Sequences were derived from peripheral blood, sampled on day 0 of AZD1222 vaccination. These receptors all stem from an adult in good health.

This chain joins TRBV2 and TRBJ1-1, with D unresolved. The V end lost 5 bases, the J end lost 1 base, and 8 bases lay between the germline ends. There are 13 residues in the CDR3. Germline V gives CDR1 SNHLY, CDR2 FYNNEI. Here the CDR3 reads CASSSQENTEAFF. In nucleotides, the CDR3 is TGTGCCAGCAGTTCTCAGGAGAACACTGAAGCTTTCTTT.

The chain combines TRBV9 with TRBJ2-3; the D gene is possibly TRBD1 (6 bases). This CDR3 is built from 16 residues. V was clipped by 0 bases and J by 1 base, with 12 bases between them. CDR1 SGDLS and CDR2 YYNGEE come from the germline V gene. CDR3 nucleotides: TGTGCCAGCAGCGTAGGGGTGGGGGCCGGCACAGATACGCAGTATTTT. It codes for CASSVGVGAGTDTQYF.

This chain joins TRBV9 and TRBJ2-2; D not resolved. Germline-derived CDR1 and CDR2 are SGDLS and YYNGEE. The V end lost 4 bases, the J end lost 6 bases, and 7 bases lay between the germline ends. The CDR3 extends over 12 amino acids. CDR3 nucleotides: TGTGCCAGCAGCCCCCCGGCCGGGGAGCTGTTTTTT. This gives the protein CASSPPAGELFF.